One sample yielded the 24 T cell receptor beta chains listed below, sequenced in a study of CD8+CD57+ T cells in acquired aplastic anemia. Profiles of TCR beta VDJ and CDR3 were generated from a genomic DNA template. MiXCR, run by TCRdb on the reads, gives a single entry per CDR3 protein. The repertoire holds around 120,000 distinct CDR3 sequences, with about 43% as singletons. For sequencing, patients were chosen who had shown expansion of CD8+CD57+ cells by flow cytometry. The sample comprised sorted CD4+, CD8+, or CD8+CD57+ T cells (not recorded which) from PBMCs. Receptors originate from a human donor with aplastic anemia.

The chain uses TRBV7-9 and TRBJ1-4, with D perhaps TRBD1 (6 bases). CDR3 size: 14 residues. V lost 8 bases to trimming and J lost 1 base, with 11 bases between them. Germline CDR1 SEHNR, CDR2 FQNEAQ (reference sequence). The CDR3 protein is CASSPDRTNEKLFF. DNA of the CDR3: TGTGCCAGCTCCCCGGACAGAACTAATGAAAAACTGTTTTTT.

A note on this clonotype: One end of the junction does not line up with germline, which may come from a read error. The chain employs TRBV7-3 and TRBJ2-3; the match to TRBD2 covers 7 bases. The V gene's germline CDR1 is SGHTA and CDR2 FQGTGA. The CDR3 is made up of 15 amino acids. This CDR3 is CASSLSSGLPGTQYF. The CDR3 coding sequence is TGCGCCAGCAGCTTATCTAGCGGATTACCAGGTACGCAGTATTTT.

In its sample, this clonotype was seen many times. This sequence joins TRBV20-1 and TRBJ1-2; perhaps TRBD1 as D (5 bases). The CDR3 loop spans 15 amino acids. The V end was cut by 5 bases, the J end by 8 bases, with 24 bases between. Germline values: CDR1 DFQATT, CDR2 SNEGSKA (reference sequence). CDR3 sequence reads: CSAPNPQGLLRGYTF. The DNA of the CDR3 is TGCAGTGCTCCGAATCCCCAGGGCCTCCTTAGAGGCTACACCTTC.

To note about this clonotype: A read error is possible here, since a much larger clone lies one base away. V is TRBV20-1 and J is TRBJ1-1; TRBD1 aligns across 8 bases. The CDR3 contains 15 residues. Per the germline V gene, CDR1 is DFQATT and CDR2 is SNEGSKA (reference sequence). The CDR3 protein is CGARDRRQGSDGAFF. CDR3 coding DNA: TGCGGTGCTAGAGATCGACGACAGGGGAGTGACGGAGCTTTCTTT.

This clonotype has ten or more counts. V gene TRBV28 combines with J gene TRBJ2-7; D might be TRBD1 (6 bases). V was shortened by 8 bases and J by 4 bases, with 9 bases between the two germline ends. Germline V lookup: CDR1 MDHEN, CDR2 SYDVKM. This CDR3 contains 11 residues. The DNA of the CDR3 is TGTGCCAGCGGACAGATTTACGAGCAGTACTTC. Its translation is CASGQIYEQYF.

This chain uses TRBV7-6 with TRBJ2-7; D might be TRBD2 (6 bases). Deletions cut 4 bases from V and 0 bases from J, with 13 bases between. This CDR3 spans 15 amino acids. Germline CDR1 reads SGHVS; CDR2 reads FNYEAQ. The CDR3 bases are TGTGCCAGCAGCTCCGGGACTCTTAGCTCCTACGAGCAGTACTTC. It codes for CASSSGTLSSYEQYF.

CDR3 region: CATSIGTLGYNEQFF. The CDR3 DNA reads as TGTGCCACCAGCATCGGGACCCTCGGCTACAATGAGCAGTTCTTC. The chain joins TRBV15 to TRBJ2-1; D may correspond to TRBD1 or TRBD2 (5 bases each). The germline V gene has CDR1 LNHNV and CDR2 YYDKDF (reference sequence). The ends were cut back, 4 bases at V and 3 bases at J, with 13 bases in the middle. There are 15 residues in the CDR3. Together with reference TRBV15 and TRBJ2-1, the CDR3 gives the full variable domain: DAMVIQNPRYQVTQFGKPVTLSCSQTLNHNVMYWYQQKSSQAPKLLFHYYDKDFNNEADTPDNFQSRRPNTSFCFLDIRSPGLGDTAMYLCATSIGTLGYNEQFFGPGTRLTVL.

This clonotype was counted many times. The rearrangement uses TRBV20-1 and TRBJ2-3; TRBD2 aligns across 8 bases. The length of the CDR3 is 16 residues. With 0 bases clipped from V and 0 bases from J, the junction kept 5 bases outside the gene matches. Per the germline V gene, CDR1 is DFQATT and CDR2 is SNEGSKA (reference sequence). The CDR3 sequence is CSARDREGWSTDTQYF. In DNA, the CDR3 is TGCAGTGCTAGAGATCGGGAGGGGTGGAGCACAGATACGCAGTATTTT.

The chain employs TRBV7-2 and TRBJ1-3; TRBD1 matches 7 bases. Germline-derived CDR1 and CDR2 are SGHTA and FQGNSA. Unmatched junction bases numbered 4, after V lost 4 bases and J lost 4 bases. This CDR3 region has 14 residues. In DNA form, the CDR3 reads TGTGCCAGCAGCTCTACAGGGGACGGAAACACCATATATTTT. Translation gives CASSSTGDGNTIYF.

On this clonotype itself: A much more abundant neighbour one base away suggests this may be a read error. This chain joins TRBV20-1 and TRBJ1-1, with 7 bases aligning to TRBD1. The germline gives CDR1 DFQATT, CDR2 SNEGSKA (reference sequence). The CDR3 is 16 amino acids. CDR3 loop: CSAPKTGTVFRPEAIF. CDR3 nucleotide sequence: TGCAGTGCTCCTAAGACAGGGACGGTCTTCAGGCCTGAAGCTATCTTT.

This clonotype was seen many times. V and J are TRBV10-1 and TRBJ2-2; 10 bases map to TRBD2. Germline V gene sequence: CDR1 WNHNN, CDR2 SYGVQD (reference sequence). V was clipped by 5 bases and J by 3 bases; unmatched bases: 12. CDR3 length: 18 amino acids. The CDR3 coding sequence is TGCGCCAGCAGTCCCCGGGGACTAGCGCTGCGGGACACCGGGGAGCTGTTTTTT. This codes for CASSPRGLALRDTGELFF.

Ten or more counts support this clonotype. CDR3 DNA: TGCAGTGCTAGAGGGCCTACAGCAACTAATGAAAAACTGTTTTTT. This gives the protein CSARGPTATNEKLFF. The rearrangement uses TRBV20-1 and TRBJ1-4; D gene unclear. Trimming pared 1 base from V and 0 bases from J, leaving 9 bases between. The CDR3 totals 15 residues. Germline loops: CDR1 DFQATT, CDR2 SNEGSKA (reference sequence).

This clonotype occurred many times. The V call is TRBV20-1, the J call TRBJ1-6, with a tentative D call TRBD1 (6 bases). Germline CDR1 and CDR2: DFQATT and SNEGSKA (reference sequence). The CDR3 runs to 15 residues. V dropped 3 bases and J dropped 6 bases, with 15 bases sitting between them. The CDR3 bases are TGCAGTGCTAGCCCCCCAGACAGGTTTAATTCACCCCTCCACTTT. Its protein product is CSASPPDRFNSPLHF.

This clonotype appeared many times. J is TRBJ1-2 and V is TRBV5-1; 10 bases align to TRBD1. This CDR3 is built from 16 residues. Trimming cost V 6 bases and J 5 bases; bases outside gene matches: 13. CDR1 SGHRS and CDR2 YFSETQ come from the germline V gene. CDR3 sequence reads: CASKPGAGTGAYGYTF. In DNA, the CDR3 is TGCGCCAGCAAACCCGGAGCGGGGACAGGGGCATATGGCTACACCTTC.

In its sample, this clonotype was seen many times. The V gene is TRBV6-1, the J gene TRBJ1-2; D remains ambiguous. CDR1 MNHNS and CDR2 SASEGT come from the germline V gene. The CDR3 is 14 residues long. Trimming stripped 6 bases from V and 0 bases from J, with 11 bases between. CDR3 in DNA: TGTGCCAGCAGCCGAACCGCATCTAACTATGGCTACACCTTC. Translating gives CASSRTASNYGYTF.

This clonotype occurred many times. V and J are TRBV10-3 and TRBJ2-2; 9 bases line up with TRBD1. This CDR3 comprises 14 residues. The J segment lost 7 bases and the V segment lost 5 bases, leaving 5 bases of the junction unmatched. Germline CDR1 is ENHRY and CDR2 is SYGVKD. CDR3 loop: CAISRQGGNGELFF. The CDR3 DNA follows: TGTGCCATCAGTCGACAGGGGGGAAACGGGGAGCTGTTTTTT.

This clonotype was picked up many times. The V gene is TRBV9, the J gene TRBJ2-3; D is uncertain. The length of the CDR3 is 16 residues. CDR1 and CDR2 from the germline V gene are SGDLS and YYNGEE. V was cut by 3 bases and J by 1 base, with 15 bases left in between. The CDR3: CASSAGPQVGTDTQYF. The CDR3 region has the DNA TGTGCCAGCAGCGCGGGCCCCCAGGTCGGCACAGATACGCAGTATTTT.

The V and J genes are TRBV27 and TRBJ2-7, with D possibly being TRBD1 or TRBD2 (6 bases each). This CDR3 has 15 amino acids. V shed 2 bases and J shed 5 bases, with 16 bases lying between them. Looked up from germline, CDR1 is MNHEY and CDR2 is SMNVEV (reference sequence). CDR3 residues: CASSLRGDDWDEQYF. The CDR3 DNA reads TGTGCCAGCAGTTTAAGGGGGGACGATTGGGACGAGCAGTACTTC.

The chain carries TRBV2 and TRBJ1-1; TRBD1 matches at 7 bases. Germline-derived CDR1 and CDR2 are SNHLY and FYNNEI. The CDR3 extends over 15 amino acids. V trimming: 7 bases; J trimming: 7 bases; junction bases outside the gene matches: 15. CDR3 loop: CASTIGQDPWSEAFF. The DNA of the CDR3 is TGTGCCAGCACCATAGGACAGGACCCGTGGAGTGAAGCTTTCTTT.

In its sample, this clonotype was seen many times. The J gene is TRBJ1-4, the V gene TRBV7-7; D unclear. Germline CDR1 SSHAT, CDR2 FNYEAQ (reference sequence). Trimming shortened V by 5 bases and J by 4 bases, and 14 bases separated the two germline ends. The CDR3 is 15 amino acids. The CDR3 bases are TGTGCCAGCAGCCCTACTTCGGGTGTTAATGAAAAACTGTTTTTT. This sequence encodes CASSPTSGVNEKLFF.

This clonotype was recorded at least ten times. The chain couples TRBV7-8 to TRBJ1-1; TRBD1 matches 10 bases. The CDR3 is made up of 15 amino acids. The germline CDR1 and CDR2 sequences are SGHVS and FQNEAQ. The ends lost 4 bases at V and 7 bases at J; junction bases unmatched: 9. CDR3 sequence: CASSSPGTGEFEAFF. CDR3 coding DNA: TGTGCCAGCAGCTCCCCCGGGACAGGGGAATTTGAAGCTTTCTTT.

The table lists this clonotype with a few counts. The chain employs TRBV27 and TRBJ2-7; D might be TRBD1 (6 bases). From germline, CDR1 is MNHEY and CDR2 SMNVEV (reference sequence). The CDR3 sequence is 15 residues long. Trimming took 2 bases from V and 7 from J, leaving 18 bases between them. The chain's CDR3 is CASSLRKPGHLEQYF. CDR3 bases: TGTGCCAGCAGTTTACGAAAACCGGGACACCTGGAGCAGTACTTC.

The chain is built from TRBV18 and TRBJ2-3, with D uncertain. Trimming removed 2 bases from V and 3 bases from J, with 9 bases in between. CDR3 length: 14 amino acids. Germline V gene lookup returns CDR1 KGHSH and CDR2 LQKENI. The CDR3 sequence: CASSPELRTDTQYF. In DNA form, the CDR3 reads TGTGCCAGCTCACCAGAACTACGGACAGATACGCAGTATTTT.

The J gene is TRBJ2-5, the V gene TRBV25-1; TRBD2 matches 7 bases. The CDR3 runs to 17 residues. The germline V gene encodes CDR1 MGHDK and CDR2 SYGVNS. J was trimmed by 2 bases and V by 2 bases; bases with no gene match: 11. The CDR3 loop reads CASSEKLTGGSQETQYF. In nucleotides, the CDR3 is TGTGCCAGCAGTGAAAAACTGACGGGAGGATCACAAGAGACCCAGTACTTC.